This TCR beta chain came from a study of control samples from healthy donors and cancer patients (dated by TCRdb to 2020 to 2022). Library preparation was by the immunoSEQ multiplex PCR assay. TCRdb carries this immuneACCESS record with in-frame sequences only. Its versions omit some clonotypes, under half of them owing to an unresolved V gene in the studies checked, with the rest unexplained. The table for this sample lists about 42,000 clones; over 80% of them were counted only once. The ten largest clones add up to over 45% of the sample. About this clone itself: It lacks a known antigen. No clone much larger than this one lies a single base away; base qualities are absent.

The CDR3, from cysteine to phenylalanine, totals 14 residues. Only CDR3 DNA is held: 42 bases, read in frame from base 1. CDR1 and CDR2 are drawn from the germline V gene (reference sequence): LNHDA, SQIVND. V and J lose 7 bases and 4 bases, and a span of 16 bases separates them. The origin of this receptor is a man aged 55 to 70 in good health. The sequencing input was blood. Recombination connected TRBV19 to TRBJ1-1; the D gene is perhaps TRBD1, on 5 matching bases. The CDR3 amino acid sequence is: CASNIRGYGTEAFF. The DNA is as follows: TGTGCCAGTAACATACGGGGCTACGGCACTGAAGCTTTCTTT. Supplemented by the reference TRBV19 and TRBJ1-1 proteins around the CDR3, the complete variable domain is DGGITQSPKYLFRKEGQNVTLSCEQNLNHDAMYWYRQDPGQGLRLIYYSQIVNDFQKGDIAEGYSVSREKKESFPLTVTSAQKNPTAFYLCASNIRGYGTEAFFGQGTRLTVV.